This TCR beta chain was observed in a study of shared clonotypes between healthy human individuals. CDR1 SGHKS and CDR2 YYEKEE come from the germline V gene (reference sequence). The CDR3 has 17 residues. V lost 1 base, J lost 5 bases, and 15 bases stayed unmatched. This clone was seen a single time. The data were produced by immunoSEQ multiplex PCR, yet TCRdb's version contains in-frame clones alone and is incomplete. The sample has around 1.6 million clones; approximately 98% are singletons. The V call is TRBV5-5, the J call TRBJ2-7; 7 bases agree with TRBD1. The TCR originated in a young man in good health. The sequenced sample was naive CD4+ T cells sorted from blood. This sample's subset: CD45RA+ positively selected. This chain's CDR3 is CASSLSLRTGLADEQYF. DNA for the CDR3: TGTGCCAGCAGCTTGTCTCTCCGGACAGGCCTCGCCGACGAGCAGTACTTC.